This entry describes one T cell receptor beta chain. The data stem from a study of shared clonotypes between healthy human individuals. About the study: The plates for each donor numbered three CD4 naive, three CD4 memory, two CD8 naive and one CD8 memory.

Clones were read by immunoSEQ multiplex PCR, and TCRdb kept only the in-frame ones, dropping some. The sample records approximately 2,000,000 clones, 85% to 95% being singletons. The germline CDR1 and CDR2 sequences are SNHLY and FYNNEI. V lost 8 bases to trimming and J lost 2 bases, with 10 bases between them. The CDR3 extends over 12 amino acids. The TCR was taken from a man younger than 35 in good health. Some clones in this sample may be carry-over from other donors' samples. The chain combines TRBV2 with TRBJ2-7, with D possibly matching TRBD2 (5 bases). The material sequenced was naive CD4+ T cells from PBMCs. The subset here: CD45RA+ positively selected. The CDR3 loop is CASREGTYEQYF. As DNA, the CDR3 is TGTGCCAGCCGGGAAGGGACCTACGAGCAGTACTTC.